These 19 T cell receptor beta chains were sequenced from one sample in a study of T cell repertoires in cytomegalovirus infection. TCRdb independently ran MiXCR on the reads; one entry per CDR3 protein. The sample includes some 940,000 distinct CDR3 sequences, about 33% seen only once; the top ten take 13%. No antigens are known for them. The material sequenced was cultured CD8+ T cells from PBMCs, taken from culture after CMV antigen stimulation. Every receptor here comes from a human donor in good health (CMV status not recorded). Some clones in this sample may be carry-over from other donors' samples.

CDR3 loop: CASSLTGGRYEQYV. The CDR3 bases are TGTGCCAGCAGTCTAACAGGGGGCAGGTACGAGCAGTACGTC. The V call is TRBV27, the J call TRBJ2-7, with 9 nucleotides matching TRBD1. The CDR3 has 14 amino acids. The junction had 6 bases not matched to a gene; V was cut back by 5 bases and J by 4 bases. In germline, CDR1 is MNHEY, CDR2 SMNVEV (reference sequence).

The sample holds a few counts of this clonotype. The rearrangement links TRBV5-1 to TRBJ2-1, with 9 bases fitting TRBD1. V shed 5 bases, J shed 8 bases, and the junction held 5 bases outside the gene matches. The germline V gene has CDR1 SGHRS and CDR2 YFSETQ. This CDR3 is built from 13 residues. Written as DNA, the CDR3 is TGCGCCAGCAGGGGACAGGGTAGCGATGAGCAGTTCTTC. Protein product: CASRGQGSDEQFF. Full variable domain (remainder filled in from reference TRBV5-1 and TRBJ2-1): KAGVTQTPRYLIKTRGQQVTLSCSPISGHRSVSWYQQTPGQGLQFLFEYFSETQRNKGNFPGRFSGRQFSNSRSEMNVSTLELGDSALYLCASRGQGSDEQFFGPGTRLTVL.

J is TRBJ1-5 and V is TRBV19, with TRBD1 matching over 9 bases. CDR3 length: 17 residues. Germline-derived CDR1 and CDR2 are LNHDA and SQIVND (reference sequence). Trimming took 3 bases from V and 5 from J; bases not matched to a gene: 11. CDR3 DNA sequence: TGTGCCAGTAGTATGGGTCGGGACAGGGAGGGGGATCAGCCCCAGCATTTT. Amino acids: CASSMGRDREGDQPQHF. Complete variable domain (other parts from reference TRBV19 and TRBJ1-5): DGGITQSPKYLFRKEGQNVTLSCEQNLNHDAMYWYRQDPGQGLRLIYYSQIVNDFQKGDIAEGYSVSREKKESFPLTVTSAQKNPTAFYLCASSMGRDREGDQPQHFGDGTRLSIL.

This clonotype was recorded a few times. The rearrangement links TRBV6-5 to TRBJ2-7; TRBD1 might be the D (6 bases). CDR3 length equals 13 residues. Germline CDR1 and CDR2: MNHEY and SVGAGI. The ends were cut back, 0 bases at V and 6 bases at J, with 9 bases in the middle. CDR3 sequence (DNA): TGTGCCAGCAGTTACTCGATACAGGGCGAGCAGTACGTC. Translated, it gives CASSYSIQGEQYV.

This clonotype was recorded a few times. The chain joins TRBV28 to TRBJ1-2, with 9 bases matching TRBD1. Unmatched junction bases numbered 8, after V lost 3 bases and J lost 6 bases. Germline V gene sequence: CDR1 MDHEN, CDR2 SYDVKM. This CDR3 is 15 amino acids long. The CDR3 reads CASSFYTGGGDGYTF. The CDR3 region has the DNA TGTGCCAGCAGTTTTTACACAGGGGGCGGCGATGGCTACACCTTC.

In nucleotides, the CDR3 is TGCAGCGTTTCTAGCGGGGGGTCAGATACGCAGTATTTT. Protein: CSVSSGGSDTQYF. V and J are TRBV29-1 and TRBJ2-3, with 11 bases fitting TRBD2. Germline loops: CDR1 SQVTM, CDR2 ANQGSEA. The CDR3 sequence is 13 residues long. Germline trimming cut 5 bases from V and 4 bases from J; bases unmatched to any gene: 2.

The gene calls are TRBV4-1 and TRBJ2-7, with TRBD2 matching 7 bases. From germline, CDR1 is MGHRA and CDR2 YSYEKL. The CDR3 length is 15 residues. DNA for the CDR3: TGCGTCAGCAGCCAAGGAGCGGGACTGAACTACGAGCAGTACGTC. Translated: CVSSQGAGLNYEQYV.

V is TRBV9 and J is TRBJ1-5; D not resolved. In germline, CDR1 is SGDLS, CDR2 YYNGEE. Between the trimmed V and J ends, which lost 0 bases and 2 bases, there was a span of 9 bases. The CDR3 totals 15 residues. CDR3 residues: CASSVGGSGNQPQHF. The CDR3 DNA is TGTGCCAGCAGCGTAGGGGGTAGTGGCAATCAGCCCCAGCATTTT.

The chain links TRBV28 to TRBJ1-2; perhaps TRBD1 as D (6 bases). Trimming left V 1 base short and J 10 bases short, with 13 bases between. Looked up from germline, CDR1 is MDHEN and CDR2 is SYDVKM. The CDR3 is 13 amino acids. In DNA form, the CDR3 reads TGTGCCAGCAGTTTATCCCCGGGACAAATCTACACCTTC. Protein: CASSLSPGQIYTF.

The rearrangement joins TRBV24-1 to TRBJ2-2, with 7 positions matching TRBD1. J gave up 5 bases and V 0 bases, and 5 bases lay outside the gene matches. This CDR3 is built from 16 residues. The germline V gene encodes CDR1 KGHDR and CDR2 SFDVKD. Here the CDR3 reads CATSDLEGAQTGELFF. CDR3 nucleotides: TGTGCCACCAGTGATTTGGAGGGGGCGCAAACCGGGGAGCTGTTTTTT.

This clonotype has only a few counts. The genes are TRBV29-1 and TRBJ2-7; D might be TRBD1 (6 bases). Germline-derived CDR1 and CDR2 are SQVTM and ANQGSEA. The V end was cut by 1 base, the J end by 3 bases, with 16 bases between. The CDR3 extends over 15 amino acids. CDR3 sequence (DNA): TGCAGCGTTGAAGGGGGGCAGGGGATCGTCTACGAGCAGTACTTC. Translation: CSVEGGQGIVYEQYF.

The table lists this clonotype with a few counts. The chain uses TRBV19 and TRBJ1-1; D uncertain. This CDR3 comprises 15 residues. The germline gives CDR1 LNHDA, CDR2 SQIVND (reference sequence). Trimming stripped 4 bases from V and 0 bases from J, with 12 bases between. CDR3 sequence: CASSTKRYVNTEAFF. CDR3 coding DNA: TGTGCCAGTAGTACCAAAAGGTACGTGAACACTGAAGCTTTCTTT.

This clonotype came up a few times. The chain recombines TRBV2 with TRBJ1-3, with D unclear. V lost 7 bases, J lost 4 bases, and 14 bases lay in between. CDR1 is SNHLY and CDR2 is FYNNEI in the germline V gene. There are 14 residues in the CDR3. As DNA, the CDR3 is TGTGCCAGCATTCCCGTCGGCAGGGGAAACACCATATATTTT. Protein product: CASIPVGRGNTIYF.

This clonotype was counted at least ten times. V gene TRBV10-3 combines with J gene TRBJ2-3, with 9 bases lining up with TRBD1. Germline V CDR1 and CDR2: ENHRY, SYGVKD. The CDR3 runs to 16 residues. With 6 bases clipped from V and 2 bases from J, the junction kept 9 bases outside the gene matches. CDR3: CAIRTLTGGSTDTQYF. CDR3 DNA sequence: TGTGCCATCAGAACCTTGACAGGGGGTTCCACAGATACGCAGTATTTT.

CDR3 loop: CASSYYPQGPRETQYF. The CDR3 nucleotides are TGTGCCAGCAGTTATTATCCTCAGGGGCCTCGAGAGACCCAGTACTTC. The chain has TRBV6-2 or TRBV6-3 and TRBJ2-5; D is possibly TRBD1 (6 bases). V shed 3 bases and J shed 4 bases, with 18 bases lying between them. The CDR3 spans 16 residues. CDR1 and CDR2 from the germline V gene are MNHEY and SVGEGT.

This sequence joins TRBV3-1 and TRBJ2-1; D is unresolved. From germline, CDR1 is LGHDT and CDR2 YNNKEL (reference sequence). The CDR3 length is 16 residues. V was trimmed by 6 bases and J by 4 bases, leaving 19 bases between them. The CDR3 spells CASSPTWAEPYNEQFF. CDR3 DNA sequence: TGTGCCAGCAGTCCCACTTGGGCAGAACCGTACAATGAGCAGTTCTTC.

This clonotype was seen more than once but under ten times. The rearrangement links TRBV7-9 to TRBJ2-7, with 7 bases fitting TRBD1. After removal of 5 bases from V and 4 bases from J, the junction contained 5 bases not matched to a gene. Germline lookup yields CDR1 SEHNR and CDR2 FQNEAQ (reference sequence). The CDR3 consists of 13 residues. The CDR3 reads CASSSRDRYEQYV. Here the CDR3 DNA reads TGTGCCAGCAGCAGCCGGGACAGATACGAGCAGTACGTC.

This clonotype showed up just a few times. The chain is built from TRBV7-9 and TRBJ2-6; D tentatively reads TRBD1 or TRBD2 (5 bases each). CDR3 length equals 15 residues. Germline-derived CDR1 and CDR2 are SEHNR and FQNEAQ (reference sequence). V lost 5 bases and J lost 4, with 12 bases in between. CDR3 amino acids: CASSPAGTGANVLTF. DNA for the CDR3: TGTGCCAGCAGCCCAGCAGGGACCGGGGCCAACGTCCTGACTTTC.

The rearrangement uses TRBV5-6 and TRBJ2-7, with D uncertain. The germline V and J ends were trimmed by 0 bases and 3 bases, with 10 bases remaining between them. Germline V CDR1 and CDR2: SGHDT, YYEEEE. The CDR3 extends over 14 amino acids. CDR3 in amino acids: CASSLGDNYYEQYV. CDR3 nucleotide sequence: TGTGCCAGCAGCTTGGGAGACAACTACTACGAGCAGTACGTC.